This T cell receptor beta chain was documented in a study of blood T cell repertoires in COVID-19. As for the study in general: T cells, B-cell-depleted T cells, or PBMCs supplied cDNA or gDNA.

The CDR3 has 16 residues. CDR1 and CDR2 from the germline V gene are MGHRA and YSYEKL. The junction had 11 bases not matched to a gene; V was cut back by 0 bases and J by 10 bases. Profiled with immunoSEQ multiplex PCR; TCRdb holds only in-frame clones, not every one. The table lists 95,000 or so clones, 75% to 90% of them singletons. This chain links TRBV4-1 with TRBJ2-1, with 8 positions matching TRBD2. The specimen was peripheral blood. This sequence originates from an elderly man with active or convalescent COVID-19. The CDR3 loop reads CASSQDWRTSLGEQFF. CDR3 in DNA: TGCGCCAGCAGCCAAGATTGGAGGACTAGCCTGGGGGAGCAGTTCTTC.